Shown below are 20 T cell receptor beta chains from a single sample sequenced in a study of cytomegalovirus exposure and HLA in healthy donors. It was with 60 Vbeta and 13 Jbeta primers that the PCR ran. Profiled with immunoSEQ multiplex PCR; TCRdb holds only in-frame clones, not every one. The data hold around 90,000 clones, with about 80% observed a single time. Sequenced sample: PBMCs. All receptors derive from a male donor in good health and CMV-seropositive.

The chain has TRBV30 and TRBJ1-5; D might be TRBD1 (5 bases). Trimming pared 4 bases from V and 7 bases from J, leaving 14 bases between. The CDR3 length is 13 residues. Germline-derived CDR1 and CDR2 are GTSNPN and SVGIG (reference sequence). CDR3 sequence: CAWTGKGRQPQHF. The CDR3 coding sequence is TGTGCCTGGACGGGTAAGGGGAGGCAGCCCCAGCATTTT.

V is TRBV14 and J is TRBJ1-3; possibly TRBD1 for D (5 bases). From germline, CDR1 is SGHDN and CDR2 FVKESK. This CDR3 is 15 amino acids long. The V gene lost 5 bases and the J gene lost 0 bases, with 11 bases spanning the gap. CDR3 in DNA: TGTGCCAGCAGCTCTCGGGGGATCTCTGGAAACACCATATATTTT. Its translation: CASSSRGISGNTIYF.

Here the CDR3 DNA reads TGTGCCAGCAGTTTTCTCCGGACTAACACCGGGGAGCTGTTTTTT. Translation gives CASSFLRTNTGELFF. This chain connects TRBV27 to TRBJ2-2, with a weak D call TRBD2 (5 bases). CDR1 and CDR2 (germline): MNHEY, SMNVEV (reference sequence). V lost 3 bases and J 2 bases, leaving 10 bases between the germline ends. The CDR3 extends over 15 amino acids.

V is TRBV6-6 and J is TRBJ1-2, with D possibly being TRBD1 (6 bases). The V and J ends lost 0 bases and 4 bases respectively, with 9 bases between them. CDR1 is MNHNY, CDR2 SVGAGI, per germline (reference sequence). The CDR3 contains 14 residues. CDR3: CASSYSGQIYGYTF. As DNA, the CDR3 is TGTGCCAGCAGTTACTCTGGACAGATCTATGGCTACACCTTC.

The V gene is TRBV4-1, the J gene TRBJ2-2; 9 bases line up with TRBD2. The CDR3 length is 17 residues. Per germline, CDR1 MGHRA and CDR2 YSYEKL. V gave up 1 base and J gave up 4 bases; unmatched junction bases: 7. The CDR3 DNA reads as TGCGCCAGCAGCCAAGTCTTAGCGGGGGTGATCACCGGGGAGCTGTTTTTT. It is translated as CASSQVLAGVITGELFF.

The chain employs TRBV28 and TRBJ2-3; D is perhaps TRBD1 (5 bases). V gave up 5 bases and J gave up 5 bases, with 17 bases separating them. The CDR3 has 15 amino acids. Germline CDR1 and CDR2: MDHEN and SYDVKM. Written as DNA, the CDR3 is TGTGCCAGCAGTCCGCCTATCGGGCAGGGAGATACGCAGTATTTT. It codes for CASSPPIGQGDTQYF.

V and J are TRBV7-9 and TRBJ2-5; 7 bases are a match to TRBD1. This CDR3 comprises 15 residues. In germline, CDR1 is SEHNR, CDR2 FQNEAQ (reference sequence). The junction had 10 bases not matched to a gene; V was cut back by 5 bases and J by 4 bases. CDR3 residues: CASSTWTGGGETQYF. The CDR3 coding sequence is TGTGCCAGCAGCACTTGGACAGGCGGTGGAGAGACCCAGTACTTC.

The J gene is TRBJ1-4, the V gene TRBV30; D ambiguous. Germline values: CDR1 GTSNPN, CDR2 SVGIG (reference sequence). The CDR3 contains 13 residues. V shed 0 bases and J shed 6 bases, with 8 bases lying between them. The CDR3 DNA reads TGTGCCTGGAGTGTATCCCAGTATGAAAAACTGTTTTTT. This translates into CAWSVSQYEKLFF.

The chain couples TRBV5-1 to TRBJ2-7, with TRBD1 matching 7 bases. Germline values: CDR1 SGHRS, CDR2 YFSETQ. With 4 bases clipped from V and 2 bases from J, the junction kept 6 bases outside the gene matches. This CDR3 spans 14 amino acids. The CDR3 protein is CASSRPGQTYEQYF. The CDR3 nucleotides read TGCGCCAGCAGCCGACCGGGACAGACCTACGAGCAGTACTTC.

This clone was seen a few times. The rearrangement links TRBV19 to TRBJ1-5; a weak D match, TRBD1 (6 bases). CDR3 length: 21 amino acids. CDR1 is LNHDA and CDR2 is SQIVND in the germline V gene (reference sequence). V was shortened by 4 bases and J by 0 bases, with 28 bases between the two germline ends. The CDR3 is CASSTKITLRATGDSNQPQHF. The CDR3 bases are TGTGCCAGTAGTACAAAAATAACCTTACGGGCGACAGGTGATAGCAATCAGCCCCAGCATTTT.

V gene TRBV30 combines with J gene TRBJ1-6; possible D gene TRBD1, 6 bases. The CDR3 covers 15 residues. V lost 3 bases and J lost 5, with 14 bases in between. Germline CDR1 GTSNPN, CDR2 SVGIG (reference sequence). The CDR3 DNA reads TGTGCCTGGAGCTCGGACAGACTCAATAATTCACCCCTCCACTTT. Its translation is CAWSSDRLNNSPLHF.

The gene calls are TRBV6-1 and TRBJ1-5, with TRBD1 matching over 10 bases. V trimming: 6 bases; J trimming: 6 bases; junction bases outside the gene matches: 5. Germline lookup yields CDR1 MNHNS and CDR2 SASEGT. The CDR3 loop spans 14 amino acids. The CDR3 coding sequence is TGTGCCAGCAGCGACAGGGGGCTTAGTCAGCCCCAGCATTTT. As protein: CASSDRGLSQPQHF.

A few counts support this clone. The gene calls are TRBV5-1 and TRBJ1-2; D remains unclear. Trimming removed 0 bases at V and 6 bases at J, with 6 bases between. The CDR3 is 12 residues long. Germline V lookup: CDR1 SGHRS, CDR2 YFSETQ. The CDR3 spells CASSLETDGYTF. The CDR3 DNA follows: TGCGCCAGCAGCTTGGAAACTGATGGCTACACCTTC.

The rearrangement joins TRBV6-5 to TRBJ2-3; 8 nucleotides match TRBD2. Germline CDR1 MNHEY, CDR2 SVGAGI. CDR3 size: 14 residues. The V segment lost 10 bases and the J segment 6 bases; nucleotides outside the gene matches: 12. CDR3 DNA sequence: TGTGCCACCTCCGGGACTAGGATATTGGATACGCAGTATTTT. This encodes CATSGTRILDTQYF.

The chain couples TRBV7-7 to TRBJ2-5; a possible D gene is TRBD2 (5 bases). Germline CDR1 SSHAT, CDR2 FNYEAQ (reference sequence). The CDR3 is 14 amino acids. DNA for the CDR3: TGTGCTAGCCAATCAACTCCCGGGGAAGAGACCCAGTACTTC. It specifies CASQSTPGEETQYF. Filled out from reference TRBV7-7 and TRBJ2-5, the complete variable domain reads GAGVSQSPRYKVTKRGQDVTLRCDPISSHATLYWYQQALGQGPEFLTYFNYEAQPDKSGLPSDRFSAERPEGSISTLTIQRTEQRDSAMYRCASQSTPGEETQYFGPGTRLLVL.

This clone occurred a few times. The rearrangement links TRBV5-8 to TRBJ1-1, with D possibly matching TRBD1 (6 bases). The CDR3 loop spans 12 amino acids. Trimming took off 0 bases at V and 7 bases at J, with 7 bases between the two ends. CDR1 is SGHTS, CDR2 YDEGEE, per germline. CDR3 sequence: CASSLVGGEAFF. The CDR3 DNA reads as TGTGCCAGCAGCTTGGTAGGGGGTGAAGCTTTCTTT. The variable domain in full, with the rest retrieved from reference TRBV5-8 and TRBJ1-1, is EAGVTQSPTHLIKTRGQQATLRCSPISGHTSVYWYQQALGLGLQFLLWYDEGEERNRGNFPPRFSGRQFPNYSSELNVNALELEDSALYLCASSLVGGEAFFGQGTRLTVV.

The rearrangement joins TRBV2 to TRBJ2-3, with a weak D call TRBD1 (7 bases). Germline-derived CDR1 and CDR2 are SNHLY and FYNNEI. The CDR3 is 16 amino acids. The germline V and J ends were trimmed by 5 bases and 3 bases, with 18 bases remaining between them. The CDR3 coding sequence is TGTGCCAGCAGTCCCGGACTAAGGGGGCAAACAGATACGCAGTATTTT. It encodes CASSPGLRGQTDTQYF.

The V call is TRBV29-1, the J call TRBJ2-2, with D perhaps TRBD1 (5 bases). Trimming pared 3 bases from V and 3 bases from J, leaving 11 bases between. The CDR3 loop spans 14 amino acids. Germline-derived CDR1 and CDR2 are SQVTM and ANQGSEA. The CDR3 coding sequence is TGCAGCGTTGATGTGGGGCTGCACACCGGGGAGCTGTTTTTT. Its translation is CSVDVGLHTGELFF.

This sequence joins TRBV19 and TRBJ2-1; 12 positions agree with TRBD2. The CDR3 is made up of 16 amino acids. V shed 5 bases, J shed 7 bases, and the junction held 9 bases outside the gene matches. Germline V gene sequence: CDR1 LNHDA, CDR2 SQIVND (reference sequence). CDR3 sequence: CASSPRSLAGGNEQFF. The CDR3 DNA follows: TGTGCCAGTAGTCCAAGGTCTCTAGCGGGGGGGAATGAGCAGTTCTTC. Supplemented by reference TRBV19 and TRBJ2-1, the full variable domain reads DGGITQSPKYLFRKEGQNVTLSCEQNLNHDAMYWYRQDPGQGLRLIYYSQIVNDFQKGDIAEGYSVSREKKESFPLTVTSAQKNPTAFYLCASSPRSLAGGNEQFFGPGTRLTVL.

This rearrangement joins TRBV4-2 to TRBJ2-2, with D possibly being TRBD1 (5 bases). CDR1 is LGHNA, CDR2 YNFKEQ, per germline. V was trimmed by 2 bases and J by 4 bases, leaving 8 bases between them. This CDR3 spans 14 amino acids. DNA of the CDR3: TGTGCCAGCAGCCAAAGACAGCCCACCGGGGAGCTGTTTTTT. This translates into CASSQRQPTGELFF.